Listed below are T cell receptor beta chains from one sample, sequenced in a study of blood T cells in healthy people across ages. In TCRdb, the 5' RACE reads were re-called with MiXCR into one record per CDR3 protein. The sample includes about 1.8 million distinct CDR3 sequences, around half of them seen just once. Sequenced input: blood. These receptors all come from a woman aged 40-49 years in good health. Each CDR3 is given with its conserved first and last residue. Fields, in order: clone size, J gene, V gene, D gene, CDR3 DNA, CDR3 protein. D genes are given only for firm matches. Not every row has a clone size; where given, it reads once, few, many or a size class.

abundance: few; j_gene: TRBJ1-2; v_gene: TRBV7-9; d_gene: .; CDR3nt: TGTGCCAGCAGGACAGTCCCTAACTATGGCTACACCTTC; CDR3aa: CASRTVPNYGYTF
abundance: .; j_gene: TRBJ1-5; v_gene: TRBV2; d_gene: TRBD1; CDR3nt: TGTGCCAGCAGTTCCTGGACAGGGGGTCCCAATCAGCCCCAGCATTTT; CDR3aa: CASSSWTGGPNQPQHF
abundance: .; j_gene: TRBJ2-5; v_gene: TRBV11-2; d_gene: TRBD2; CDR3nt: TGTGCCAGCAGCCTTAGACTAGCGGGGGGGCAGGGGCCCCAAGAGACCCAGTACTTC; CDR3aa: CASSLRLAGGQGPQETQYF
abundance: .; j_gene: TRBJ2-7; v_gene: TRBV27; d_gene: TRBD1; CDR3nt: TGTGCCAGCAGTCCAAGGACAGGGGGTACATCCTACGAGCAGTACTTC; CDR3aa: CASSPRTGGTSYEQYF
abundance: .; j_gene: TRBJ2-5; v_gene: TRBV5-1; d_gene: TRBD1; CDR3nt: TGCGCCAGCAGCTCGCCCGGACAGGGATTAGGAGAGACCCAGTACTTC; CDR3aa: CASSSPGQGLGETQYF
abundance: .; j_gene: TRBJ1-2; v_gene: TRBV25-1; d_gene: .; CDR3nt: TGTGCCAGCTCCGGACTCCAGGGGTCCAACTATGGCTACACCTTC; CDR3aa: CASSGLQGSNYGYTF
abundance: .; j_gene: TRBJ1-2; v_gene: TRBV4-2; d_gene: .; CDR3nt: TGTGCCAGCAGCCAGAGGCTCGGGGATGGCTACACCTTC; CDR3aa: CASSQRLGDGYTF
abundance: .; j_gene: TRBJ2-1; v_gene: TRBV7-2; d_gene: .; CDR3nt: TGTGCCAGCAGCTCCCCCCTACGGCGGGGGCAGTTCTTC; CDR3aa: CASSSPLRRGQFF
abundance: once; j_gene: TRBJ1-4; v_gene: TRBV20-1; d_gene: TRBD1; CDR3nt: TGCGGTGCTAGAGACGGCGCAGGGGGTGAAAAACTGTTTTTT; CDR3aa: CGARDGAGGEKLFF
abundance: .; j_gene: TRBJ2-5; v_gene: TRBV7-9; d_gene: .; CDR3nt: TGTGCCAGCAGCTTCCCGGCGGTCGAGACCCAGTACTTC; CDR3aa: CASSFPAVETQYF
abundance: .; j_gene: TRBJ1-4; v_gene: TRBV7-2; d_gene: .; CDR3nt: TGTGCCAGCAGCGGGGACATGAATGAAAAACTGTTTTTT; CDR3aa: CASSGDMNEKLFF
abundance: few; j_gene: TRBJ2-1; v_gene: TRBV29-1; d_gene: .; CDR3nt: TGCAGCGTTGGGTCCGGCTACAATGAGCAGTTCTTC; CDR3aa: CSVGSGYNEQFF
abundance: .; j_gene: TRBJ2-5; v_gene: TRBV28; d_gene: .; CDR3nt: TGTGCCAGCACCGCTCCGGGTAGGCGAGAGACCCAGTACTTC; CDR3aa: CASTAPGRRETQYF
abundance: .; j_gene: TRBJ2-7; v_gene: TRBV10-3; d_gene: .; CDR3nt: TGTGCCATCAGCCAGGACAATGAGCAGTACTTC; CDR3aa: CAISQDNEQYF
abundance: .; j_gene: TRBJ1-4; v_gene: TRBV4-3; d_gene: .; CDR3nt: TGCGCCAGCAGCCAAGATACGGGATTTAATGAAAAACTGTTTTTT; CDR3aa: CASSQDTGFNEKLFF
abundance: few; j_gene: TRBJ1-2; v_gene: TRBV29-1; d_gene: TRBD1; CDR3nt: TGCAGCGAGGACAGGGGGCGCCTCTATGGCTACACCTTC; CDR3aa: CSEDRGRLYGYTF
abundance: .; j_gene: TRBJ2-1; v_gene: TRBV27; d_gene: TRBD1; CDR3nt: TGTGCCAGCAGAACCACAGGGGGCGATGAGCAGTTCTTC; CDR3aa: CASRTTGGDEQFF
abundance: .; j_gene: TRBJ2-1; v_gene: TRBV6-5; d_gene: .; CDR3nt: TGTGCCAGCACCCAGGGGGGCGGATCCAATGAGCAGTTCTTC; CDR3aa: CASTQGGGSNEQFF
abundance: few; j_gene: TRBJ2-5; v_gene: TRBV11-2; d_gene: .; CDR3nt: TGTGCCAGCAGCTTCAGTCTCCGGGGGGAGACCCAGTACTTC; CDR3aa: CASSFSLRGETQYF
abundance: few; j_gene: TRBJ2-7; v_gene: TRBV7-2; d_gene: .; CDR3nt: TGTGCCAGCAGCTACGTCGCTATGGGCGAGCAGTACTTC; CDR3aa: CASSYVAMGEQYF
abundance: few; j_gene: TRBJ1-2; v_gene: TRBV6-2/TRBV6-3; d_gene: TRBD1; CDR3nt: TGTGCCAGCATTCCGGGACAGGGGATCTATGGCTACACCTTC; CDR3aa: CASIPGQGIYGYTF
abundance: .; j_gene: TRBJ1-2; v_gene: TRBV7-2; d_gene: TRBD1; CDR3nt: TGTGCCAGCAGCTTAGGGGGACAGGGATATCTCTATGGCTACACCTTC; CDR3aa: CASSLGGQGYLYGYTF
abundance: .; j_gene: TRBJ2-1; v_gene: TRBV28; d_gene: TRBD1; CDR3nt: TGTGCCAGCAGATTAGGGACAGTTCAGTACAATGAGCAGTTCTTC; CDR3aa: CASRLGTVQYNEQFF
abundance: .; j_gene: TRBJ2-3; v_gene: TRBV2; d_gene: .; CDR3nt: TGTGCCAGCAGTGAAGCCCGGGACTTCTCAGATACGCAGTATTTT; CDR3aa: CASSEARDFSDTQYF
abundance: .; j_gene: TRBJ2-5; v_gene: TRBV7-6; d_gene: .; CDR3nt: TGTGCCAGCAGCATCGGGGGTCCTCAAGAGACCCGGTACTTC; CDR3aa: CASSIGGPQETRYF
abundance: .; j_gene: TRBJ2-1; v_gene: TRBV5-1; d_gene: .; CDR3nt: TGCGCCAGCAGCTTGGAGAGGCCCGGCGATGAGCAGTTCTTC; CDR3aa: CASSLERPGDEQFF
abundance: once; j_gene: TRBJ2-1; v_gene: TRBV6-5; d_gene: .; CDR3nt: TGTGCCAGCAGTTACGGGATGAACGGAGACAATGAGCAGTTCTTC; CDR3aa: CASSYGMNGDNEQFF
abundance: .; j_gene: TRBJ1-4; v_gene: TRBV24-1; d_gene: TRBD1; CDR3nt: TGTGCCACCAGTGATGCACGACAGGGACACAATGAAAAACTGTTTTTT; CDR3aa: CATSDARQGHNEKLFF
abundance: .; j_gene: TRBJ2-1; v_gene: TRBV9; d_gene: .; CDR3nt: TGTGCCAGCAGCCCCCACGGTTGGAATTTGCATGAGCAGTTCTTC; CDR3aa: CASSPHGWNLHEQFF
abundance: .; j_gene: TRBJ2-3; v_gene: TRBV24-1; d_gene: .; CDR3nt: TGTGCCACCAGTGGCAGATGGGGATCGAGCACAGATACGCAGTATTTT; CDR3aa: CATSGRWGSSTDTQYF
abundance: .; j_gene: TRBJ1-3; v_gene: TRBV20-1; d_gene: .; CDR3nt: TGCAGTGCTGCCGATTCCTCTGGAAACACCATATATTTT; CDR3aa: CSAADSSGNTIYF
abundance: .; j_gene: TRBJ1-1; v_gene: TRBV7-3; d_gene: .; CDR3nt: TGTGCCAGCAGCTTAACAGATATGAACACTGAAGTTTTCTTT; CDR3aa: CASSLTDMNTEVFF
abundance: .; j_gene: TRBJ2-1; v_gene: TRBV7-9; d_gene: .; CDR3nt: TGTGCCAGCAGCTTCCGCGGGGCCCACAATGAGCAGTTCTTC; CDR3aa: CASSFRGAHNEQFF
abundance: once; j_gene: TRBJ2-7; v_gene: TRBV6-5; d_gene: TRBD2; CDR3nt: TGTGCCAGCAGGCGCTCTAGCGGGAGTTACGAGCAGTACTTC; CDR3aa: CASRRSSGSYEQYF
abundance: .; j_gene: TRBJ1-2; v_gene: TRBV24-1; d_gene: TRBD1; CDR3nt: TGTGCCACCAGTGATCCCGGACAGGGGGGCTATGGCTACACCTTC; CDR3aa: CATSDPGQGGYGYTF
abundance: few; j_gene: TRBJ2-6; v_gene: TRBV20-1; d_gene: .; CDR3nt: TGCAGTGCTAGAGATCGCGGGTGGGGGGCCAACGTCCTGACTTTC; CDR3aa: CSARDRGWGANVLTF
abundance: .; j_gene: TRBJ1-6; v_gene: TRBV7-2; d_gene: .; CDR3nt: TGTGCCAGCAGCTTATACAGGTCAGGCTCACCCCTCCACTTT; CDR3aa: CASSLYRSGSPLHF
abundance: few; j_gene: TRBJ2-7; v_gene: TRBV29-1; d_gene: .; CDR3nt: TGCAGCGTTGCGCACAGACAAACAGTGGGGCAGTACTTC; CDR3aa: CSVAHRQTVGQYF
abundance: few; j_gene: TRBJ1-6; v_gene: TRBV12-3/TRBV12-4; d_gene: .; CDR3nt: TGTGCCAGCACTACAGGGTTTTCACCCCTCCACTTT; CDR3aa: CASTTGFSPLHF
abundance: few; j_gene: TRBJ2-7; v_gene: TRBV29-1; d_gene: .; CDR3nt: TGCAGCGTTGAGAATAATCCCTACGAGCAGTACTTC; CDR3aa: CSVENNPYEQYF
abundance: .; j_gene: TRBJ2-7; v_gene: TRBV2; d_gene: TRBD1; CDR3nt: TGTGCCAGCAGTGGAAACTACAGGGGCGGCGAGCAGTACTTC; CDR3aa: CASSGNYRGGEQYF
abundance: many; j_gene: TRBJ2-7; v_gene: TRBV12-3/TRBV12-4; d_gene: .; CDR3nt: TGTGCCAGCAGCCGCTTAGGCTACGAGCAGTACTTC; CDR3aa: CASSRLGYEQYF
abundance: few; j_gene: TRBJ2-7; v_gene: TRBV6-2/TRBV6-3; d_gene: .; CDR3nt: TGTGCCAGCAGTTACCTGAGGGGGTCCTACGAGCAGTACTTC; CDR3aa: CASSYLRGSYEQYF
abundance: .; j_gene: TRBJ2-7; v_gene: TRBV27; d_gene: .; CDR3nt: TGTACCAGCAGTTTATCGTCAGCATACGAGCAGTACTTC; CDR3aa: CTSSLSSAYEQYF
abundance: .; j_gene: TRBJ1-4; v_gene: TRBV4-3; d_gene: .; CDR3nt: TGCGCCAGCAGCCAAGATGCCACTGGCTGGGGAGGAAATGAAAAACTGTTTTTT; CDR3aa: CASSQDATGWGGNEKLFF
abundance: .; j_gene: TRBJ2-1; v_gene: TRBV27; d_gene: TRBD2; CDR3nt: TGTGCCAGCAGGCGGGAGGGTTCCTACAATGAGCAGTTCTTC; CDR3aa: CASRREGSYNEQFF
abundance: .; j_gene: TRBJ1-6; v_gene: TRBV3-1; d_gene: .; CDR3nt: TGTGCCAGCAGCCCTTATTACGAGGATTCACCCCTCCACTTT; CDR3aa: CASSPYYEDSPLHF
abundance: .; j_gene: TRBJ2-3; v_gene: TRBV20-1; d_gene: .; CDR3nt: TGCAGTGCTAAGGGGAGTCCGACAGATACGCAGTATTTT; CDR3aa: CSAKGSPTDTQYF
abundance: .; j_gene: TRBJ2-2; v_gene: TRBV14; d_gene: .; CDR3nt: TGTGCCAGCAGCCAAGTCTCGATCTCGGTGACGGCGAACACCGGGGAGCTGTTTTTT; CDR3aa: CASSQVSISVTANTGELFF
abundance: .; j_gene: TRBJ1-2; v_gene: TRBV2; d_gene: .; CDR3nt: TGTGCCAGCGTTGTAAGGGAATTTTGGGGTGGCTACACCTTC; CDR3aa: CASVVREFWGGYTF
abundance: .; j_gene: TRBJ2-3; v_gene: TRBV20-1; d_gene: TRBD2; CDR3nt: TGCAGTGCTAGAGATCTGGGCGGGGGGGTAGATACGCAGTATTTT; CDR3aa: CSARDLGGGVDTQYF